One and the same sample provided the 30 T cell receptor beta chains below, sequenced in a study of tumor-infiltrating lymphocytes in primary liver carcinoma (dated 2017 in TCRdb). The sequencer listed for this sample is Illumina HiSeq 2500. Starting from 450 to 500 ng total RNA, TCRbeta-specific cDNA was produced by reverse transcription with a constant-region primer and ProtoScript II reverse transcriptase. Construction of the TCRbeta libraries relied on three nested rounds of multiplex PCR, following a slightly modified ARM-PCR procedure. Each of the first two PCR rounds ran for around 11 cycles using multiplex TRBV1-TRBV30 forward primers together with a Cbeta reverse primer. TCRdb passed the public sequencing reads through fastp at Q25 and MiXCR, retaining productive beta sequences. Every distinct CDR3 protein forms one entry, paired with its most common genes and DNA. In all, the sample holds over 100,000 distinct CDR3 sequences, and about two thirds of those were seen once. 8.1% of the sample rests with the top ten.

Without any cell sorting, total RNA and DNA were extracted together from roughly 21-30 mg of bulk tissue using the AllPrep DNA/RNA mini kit. The sequencing sample was made of tumor-adjacent normal liver tissue. These receptors were taken from a woman aged 60-70 years with primary liver carcinoma and hepatitis B virus infection.

This sequence joins TRBV10-1 and TRBJ2-5, with TRBD2 identical over 12 bases. CDR1 and CDR2 (germline): WNHNN, SYGVQD (reference sequence). The ends lost 7 bases at V and 5 bases at J; junction bases unmatched: 17. The CDR3 runs to 18 residues. CDR3 sequence reads: CASKKSSTSGRLEETQYF. Written as DNA, the CDR3 is TGCGCCAGCAAAAAAAGTAGTACTAGCGGGAGGTTGGAGGAGACCCAGTACTTC.

Turning to this clonotype: As the CDR3 is not closed by the conserved phenylalanine or tryptophan, this likely results from a read error. This chain joins TRBV7-9 and TRBJ1-1; 10 bases align to TRBD1. CDR3 size: 13 residues. Germline V gene sequence: CDR1 SEHNR, CDR2 FQNEAQ (reference sequence). With 7 bases clipped from V and 7 bases from J, the junction kept 6 bases outside the gene matches. CDR3 amino acids: CASIPGTGDEAFY. The CDR3 region has the DNA TGTGCCAGCATCCCCGGGACAGGGGATGAAGCTTTCTAT.

Details on this clonotype: The CDR3 end shows no conserved phenylalanine or tryptophan, and so a read error is likely. The chain links TRBV11-2 to TRBJ2-2; weak D call: TRBD1 (6 bases). The CDR3 is made up of 13 amino acids. From germline, CDR1 is SGHAT and CDR2 FQNNGV. CDR3 in DNA: TGTGCCAGCAACCCGACAGGCACCGAGGAGCTGTTTCTT. Its translation: CASNPTGTEELFL.

Remarks on this clonotype: This likely comes from a read error, as the CDR3 has no conserved phenylalanine or tryptophan at its end. The CDR3 protein is CAGSPDWRGDNEQFL. DNA of the CDR3: TGTGCCGGCAGTCCCGACTGGCGGGGGGACAATGAGCAGTTCTTA. V is TRBV6-2 or TRBV6-3 and J is TRBJ2-1; 8 bases are shared with TRBD2. Germline CDR1 reads MNHEY; CDR2 reads SVGEGT. The CDR3 covers 15 residues.

This clonotype was seen many times. The chain combines TRBV28 with TRBJ2-3; D gene unclear. V was pared by 6 bases and J by 3 bases, with 16 bases between. The CDR3 spans 15 residues. Germline-derived CDR1 and CDR2 are MDHEN and SYDVKM. In DNA form, the CDR3 reads TGTGCCAGCAGCCCTCCAGCCCTCCAGACAGATACGCAGTATTTT. Its protein is CASSPPALQTDTQYF.

This clonotype was counted ten times or more. The chain carries TRBV5-1 and TRBJ1-1; 7 bases match TRBD1. This CDR3 contains 15 residues. Germline CDR1 is SGHRS and CDR2 is YFSETQ. The junction had 16 bases not matched to a gene; V was cut back by 3 bases and J by 11 bases. CDR3 amino acids: CASSSGQAATPLAFF. The CDR3 DNA reads TGCGCCAGCAGCTCCGGACAGGCTGCGACCCCCCTGGCTTTCTTT.

This clonotype occurred many times. The chain links TRBV10-2 to TRBJ2-1; D call uncertain. The CDR3 is 14 residues long. V lost 7 bases, J lost 4 bases, and 14 bases lay in between. From germline, CDR1 is WSHSY and CDR2 SAAADI. The CDR3 nucleotides read TGCGCCAGCACCAGCCCTGGCTTATACAATGAGCAGTTCTTC. Protein sequence: CASTSPGLYNEQFF.

In DNA form, the CDR3 reads TGTGCCAGTGGGGCGACAGGGGGCAAGGGCACTGAAGCTTTCTTT. This encodes CASGATGGKGTEAFF. The genes are TRBV11-2 and TRBJ1-1; 10 nucleotides match TRBD1. CDR1 is SGHAT and CDR2 is FQNNGV in the germline V gene. The CDR3 loop spans 15 amino acids. The V segment lost 9 bases and the J segment 4 bases; nucleotides outside the gene matches: 11.

The sample holds many counts of this clonotype. The junction differs from germline at one of its ends, possibly a read error. The chain uses TRBV4-2 and TRBJ1-4, with D possibly matching TRBD1 (5 bases). Germline lookup yields CDR1 LGHNA and CDR2 YNFKEQ. The CDR3 is 15 amino acids. In DNA form, the CDR3 reads TGTGCCAGCGGCCAAGCCCTGGGGGTGAATGAAAAACTGTTTTTT. Protein sequence: CASGQALGVNEKLFF.

This clonotype has only a few counts. This sequence may be a read error, since a much larger clone differs from it by one base. The rearrangement joins TRBV28 to TRBJ2-5; D is possibly TRBD1 or TRBD2 (5 bases each). CDR3 length: 16 amino acids. The V gene lost 3 bases and the J gene lost 0 bases, with 14 bases spanning the gap. Germline V gene lookup returns CDR1 MDHEN and CDR2 SYDVKM. The CDR3 loop is CASSFQWGTYQETQYF. The CDR3 DNA sequence: TGTGCCAGCAGTTTCCAGTGGGGGACGTACCAAGAGACCCAGTACTTC.

As to this clonotype: A read error may account for a junction end that differs from germline. This chain uses TRBV11-2 with TRBJ2-3, with 9 positions matching TRBD2. The CDR3 runs to 15 residues. Germline values: CDR1 SGHAT, CDR2 FQNNGV. CDR3 nucleotides: TGTGTCAGCAGCTCTGGACTAGCGAGCCCAGATACGCAGTATTTT. This gives the protein CVSSSGLASPDTQYF.

Note on this clonotype: Germline and junction disagree at one end, which may indicate a read error. This chain links TRBV4-1 with TRBJ2-7; no reliable D call. CDR1 is MGHRA, CDR2 YSYEKL, per germline. The CDR3 covers 13 residues. CDR3 loop: CVSSRGPPYEQYF. CDR3 DNA: TGCGTCAGCAGCCGAGGTCCACCCTACGAGCAATACTTC.

With regard to this clonotype: A much larger clonotype is one base distant, so this may be a read error. V and J are TRBV5-1 and TRBJ2-7; 7 bases map to TRBD2. The trim removed 4 bases at V and 3 bases at J, leaving 10 bases unmatched. The germline V gene encodes CDR1 SGHRS and CDR2 YFSETQ. CDR3 length: 15 amino acids. The CDR3 here is CASSEILALDYEQYF. CDR3 DNA sequence: TGCGCCAGCAGCGAGATACTAGCGCTCGACTACGAGCAGTACTTC. Looking up the rest from reference TRBV5-1 and TRBJ2-7 gives the full variable domain: KAGVTQTPRYLIKTRGQQVTLSCSPISGHRSVSWYQQTPGQGLQFLFEYFSETQRNKGNFPGRFSGRQFSNSRSEMNVSTLELGDSALYLCASSEILALDYEQYFGPGTRLTVT.

This chain links TRBV29-1 with TRBJ1-3; no clear D gene. The CDR3 is 13 amino acids. Trimming removed 3 bases at V and 6 bases at J, with 12 bases between. CDR1 and CDR2 from the germline V gene are SQVTM and ANQGSEA. The CDR3 loop reads CSVDVGGVNTIYF. Here the CDR3 DNA reads TGCAGCGTTGACGTGGGAGGTGTAAACACCATATATTTT.

Of note for this clonotype: One base away lies a much larger clone, so this may be a sequencing read error. This rearrangement joins TRBV28 to TRBJ2-7, with D hard to call. Germline V gene data show CDR1 as MDHEN and CDR2 as SYDVKM. There are 15 residues in the CDR3. CDR3: CANSFGQSATKGQYF. In DNA form, the CDR3 reads TGTGCCAACAGTTTCGGGCAGTCCGCTACGAAGGGGCAGTACTTC.

With regard to this clonotype: A read error may explain this, as a much larger clone is one base away. The CDR3 sequence is CASSSADGRLSTEAFF. DNA for the CDR3: TGTGCCAGCAGTTCGGCAGATGGACGGTTGAGCACTGAAGCTTTCTTT. The chain has TRBV12-3 or TRBV12-4 and TRBJ1-1, with no clear D. The CDR3 length is 16 residues. V gave up 4 bases and J gave up 4 bases, with 19 bases separating them.

The chain recombines TRBV6-5 with TRBJ1-2; D unresolved. This CDR3 is 13 amino acids long. The ends were cut back, 10 bases at V and 2 bases at J, with 14 bases in the middle. Germline V lookup: CDR1 MNHEY, CDR2 SVGAGI. In nucleotides, the CDR3 is TGTGCCATCAGGTTCGGGCGGAACTATGGCTACACCTTC. Protein: CAIRFGRNYGYTF.

In regard to this clonotype: A read error may account for a junction end that differs from germline. The chain recombines TRBV7-9 with TRBJ1-1; no reliable D call. The germline CDR1 and CDR2 sequences are SEHNR and FQNEAQ (reference sequence). This CDR3 is built from 15 residues. Written as DNA, the CDR3 is TGTGCCAGCAGCCTATCCGGGATGGGGAACGCTGAAGCTTTCTTT. Protein product: CASSLSGMGNAEAFF.

This clonotype was found many times. The rearrangement joins TRBV5-1 to TRBJ2-7; D is unresolved. Deletions cut 3 bases from V and 6 bases from J, with 19 bases between. The length of the CDR3 is 15 residues. From germline, CDR1 is SGHRS and CDR2 YFSETQ. CDR3 nucleotide sequence: TGCGCCAGCAGCTCGGCCGTCCAGGCGTCTTTCGAGCAGTACTTC. It yields the protein CASSSAVQASFEQYF.

As regards this clonotype: A much more abundant neighbour one base away suggests this may be a read error. As the CDR3 is not closed by the conserved phenylalanine or tryptophan, this likely results from a read error. The rearrangement links TRBV28 to TRBJ2-5; D unclear. This CDR3 has 11 amino acids. Trimming cost V 3 bases and J 4 bases, with 3 bases left between them. The germline V gene has CDR1 MDHEN and CDR2 SYDVKM. The CDR3 region has the DNA TGTGCCAGCAGTTTGTCAGAGACCCAGTACCTC. This encodes CASSLSETQYL.

Notes on this clonotype: Mismatch with germline at one junction end may stem from a read error. The chain combines TRBV6-2 or TRBV6-3 with TRBJ2-7; 11 positions agree with TRBD2. This CDR3 has 15 amino acids. Germline V CDR1 and CDR2: MNHEY, SVGEGT. The CDR3 DNA reads TGTGTCAGCAGTTACACCGGGACTAGCGGCCACGAGCAGTACTTC. Protein sequence: CVSSYTGTSGHEQYF.

This clonotype has a single count. Likely a read error: the CDR3 ends without its conserved phenylalanine or tryptophan. The chain is built from TRBV6-1 and TRBJ2-1, with a weak D call TRBD1 (6 bases). CDR3 size: 16 residues. Germline CDR1 and CDR2: MNHNS and SASEGT. This CDR3 is CASSALGDNSYNEQFL. DNA for the CDR3: TGTGCAAGCAGTGCCTTGGGGGACAACTCCTACAATGAGCAGTTCTTA.

A single count supports this clonotype. A much larger clone sits a single nucleotide away, making a read error possible. V is TRBV29-1 and J is TRBJ2-7; possibly TRBD1 for D (6 bases). This CDR3 has 11 amino acids. CDR1 and CDR2 from the germline V gene are SQVTM and ANQGSEA. The DNA of the CDR3 is TGCGGCGGAAACAGGGATGGCGAGCAGTACTTC. Its protein is CGGNRDGEQYF.

The chain uses TRBV7-8 and TRBJ2-1; tentative D call: TRBD2 (5 bases). The CDR3 has 15 amino acids. Germline lookup yields CDR1 SGHVS and CDR2 FQNEAQ. The V and J ends lost 4 bases and 5 bases respectively, with 15 bases between them. Written as DNA, the CDR3 is TGTGCCAGCAGCTCGATACTAGGAACCCACAATGAGCAGTTCTTC. Residues: CASSSILGTHNEQFF.

The rearrangement joins TRBV30 to TRBJ1-2; possible D gene TRBD1, 5 bases. The CDR3 has 18 residues. V lost 0 bases and J 5 bases, leaving 25 bases between the germline ends. Germline V gene data show CDR1 as GTSNPN and CDR2 as SVGIG (reference sequence). The CDR3 is CAWSVRVVGTPREYGYTF. CDR3 nucleotides: TGTGCCTGGAGTGTACGGGTGGTGGGGACTCCCCGGGAATATGGCTACACCTTC.

Of note for this clonotype: This may be a read error, as it is one base from a much larger clone. This chain joins TRBV12-3 or TRBV12-4 and TRBJ2-3, with D unresolved. The CDR3 sequence is 11 residues long. CDR3 DNA sequence: TGTGCCAGGAGTTTAAGAGATACGCAGTATTTT. Residues: CARSLRDTQYF.

With respect to this clonotype: This is likely a read error, given that the CDR3 carries no conserved phenylalanine or tryptophan at its end. The chain uses TRBV11-3 and TRBJ2-1; a weak D match, TRBD2 (6 bases). This CDR3 is 11 amino acids long. Germline loops: CDR1 SGHNT, CDR2 YENEEA. CDR3 in amino acids: CASSYSGEQFS. CDR3 sequence (DNA): TGTGCCAGTAGCTATAGCGGTGAGCAGTTCTCC.

Details on this clonotype: Relative to the germline gene, one junction end is altered; a read error may explain this. The chain is built from TRBV29-1 and TRBJ2-2; tentative D call: TRBD2 (5 bases). This CDR3 spans 11 amino acids. Germline loops: CDR1 SQVTM, CDR2 ANQGSEA. The CDR3 nucleotides read TGCAGCGTCCGAGACACCGGGGAGCTGCCTTTT. Encoded protein: CSVRDTGELPF.

With respect to this clonotype: The junction shows a germline mismatch at one end, possibly a read error. The J gene is TRBJ2-1, the V gene TRBV11-3; tentatively, D is TRBD2 (5 bases). The germline gives CDR1 SGHNT, CDR2 YENEEA. This CDR3 comprises 17 residues. The CDR3 loop reads CTSSLRSEPAAYNEQSF. In DNA form, the CDR3 reads TGTACCAGCAGCTTAAGATCCGAACCAGCGGCCTACAATGAGCAGTCCTTC. Full variable domain (missing parts from reference TRBV11-3 and TRBJ2-1): EAGVVQSPRYKIIEKKQPVAFWCNPISGHNTLYWYLQNLGQGPELLIRYENEEAVDDSQLPKDRFSAERLKGVDSTLKIQPAELGDSAVYLCTSSLRSEPAAYNEQSFGPGTRLTVL.

The V and J genes are TRBV12-3 or TRBV12-4 and TRBJ2-1; D may correspond to TRBD1 or TRBD2 (5 bases each). CDR3 length: 16 amino acids. Trimming left V 5 bases short and J 9 bases short, with 23 bases between. Here the CDR3 reads CASSEVVWGSDSEQFF. CDR3 coding DNA: TGTGCCAGCAGTGAAGTTGTGTGGGGGAGCGACAGTGAGCAGTTCTTC.